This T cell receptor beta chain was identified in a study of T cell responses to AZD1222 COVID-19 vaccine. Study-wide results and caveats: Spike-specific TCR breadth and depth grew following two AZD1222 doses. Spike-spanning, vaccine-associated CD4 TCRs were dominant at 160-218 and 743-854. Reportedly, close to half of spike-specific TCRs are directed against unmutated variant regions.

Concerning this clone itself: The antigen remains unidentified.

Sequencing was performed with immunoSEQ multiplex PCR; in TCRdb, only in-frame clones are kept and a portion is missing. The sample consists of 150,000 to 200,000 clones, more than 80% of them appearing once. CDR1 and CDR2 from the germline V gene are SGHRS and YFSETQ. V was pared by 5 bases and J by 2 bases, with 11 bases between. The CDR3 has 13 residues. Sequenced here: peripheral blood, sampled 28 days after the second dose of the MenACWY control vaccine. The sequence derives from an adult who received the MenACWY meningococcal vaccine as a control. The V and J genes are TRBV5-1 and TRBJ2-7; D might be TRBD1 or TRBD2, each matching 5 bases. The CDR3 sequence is CASRYVGAYEQYF. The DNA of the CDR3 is TGCGCCAGCAGATACGTGGGGGCCTACGAGCAGTACTTC.